What follows is one T cell receptor beta chain and its context. The antigen remains undetermined. The data stem from a study of cytomegalovirus exposure and HLA in healthy donors. Whole-study results and caveats: A few CMV-associated chains were confirmed in vitro to be specific for CMV antigens. Apart from CMV serostatus, no immune exposure information was available. Earlier analysis found most TCR beta V segments productive about 87% or about 30% of the time. Most of the CMV-associated TCR beta chains (in a later analysis) appeared to be HLA-restricted.

13 Jbeta primers and 60 Vbeta primers were used for the PCR. Only in-frame clones appear in the TCRdb table, and some are missing; sequencing was by immunoSEQ multiplex PCR. The sample records some 150,000 clones, about 85% being singletons. There are 16 residues in the CDR3. After removal of 4 bases from V and 3 bases from J, the junction contained 8 bases not matched to a gene. The germline V gene encodes CDR1 LGHNA and CDR2 YNFKEQ. The material sequenced was PBMCs. V is TRBV4-2 and J is TRBJ2-1; TRBD2 matches at 8 bases. The sequence came from a woman younger than 30 in good health and CMV-seronegative. This CDR3 is CASSRGSGGDYNEQFF. The CDR3 nucleotides read TGTGCCAGCAGCCGCGGGTCGGGGGGGGACTACAATGAGCAGTTCTTC.